These 18 T cell receptor beta chains originate from one sample sequenced in a study of shared clonotypes between healthy human individuals. Data came from immunoSEQ multiplex PCR; TCRdb stores just in-frame clones and leaves some out. The table includes about 460,000 clones, roughly four fifths detected once. The material sequenced was PBMCs. These receptors all come from a woman in her forties in good health. Some clones in this sample may be carry-over from other donors' samples.

This rearrangement joins TRBV4-2 to TRBJ2-7; weak D call: TRBD2 (6 bases). Between the trimmed V and J ends, which lost 0 bases and 0 bases, there was a span of 18 bases. Looked up from germline, CDR1 is LGHNA and CDR2 is YNFKEQ. There are 18 residues in the CDR3. The DNA for the CDR3 is TGTGCCAGCAGCCAAGAGCCTGTGGGGACTGCTCCCTCCTACGAGCAGTACTTC. It specifies CASSQEPVGTAPSYEQYF.

The CDR3 bases are TGCGCCAGCAGCTTGGGCACCGGTAGCAATCAGCCCCAGCATTTT. This encodes CASSLGTGSNQPQHF. The rearrangement joins TRBV5-1 to TRBJ1-5; D unclear. Germline CDR1 and CDR2: SGHRS and YFSETQ. Trimming shortened V by 0 bases and J by 0 bases, and 7 bases separated the two germline ends. The CDR3 extends over 15 amino acids.

The chain is built from TRBV4-1 and TRBJ2-5, with a tentative D call TRBD2 (6 bases). V was trimmed by 1 base and J by 4 bases, leaving 13 bases between them. CDR3 length: 15 residues. Germline lookup yields CDR1 MGHRA and CDR2 YSYEKL. The CDR3 coding sequence is TGCGCCAGCAGCCAAGGTTCTGGGGAGGCAGAGACCCAGTACTTC. Residues: CASSQGSGEAETQYF.

This clone was counted ten times or more. This chain connects TRBV9 to TRBJ2-1; TRBD2 matches 11 bases. Germline lookup yields CDR1 SGDLS and CDR2 YYNGEE. The CDR3 contains 15 residues. J was trimmed by 8 bases and V by 4 bases; bases with no gene match: 8. The DNA for the CDR3 is TGTGCCAGCAGCCCTCGGACTAGCGGGTCTTATGAGCAGTTCTTC. Residues: CASSPRTSGSYEQFF.

The chain joins TRBV28 to TRBJ1-3, with 9 positions matching TRBD1. Looked up from germline, CDR1 is MDHEN and CDR2 is SYDVKM. V was pared by 4 bases and J by 3 bases, with 7 bases of the junction left unmatched. The CDR3 is made up of 16 amino acids. The CDR3 loop is CASSSPGQGYGNTIYF. DNA of the CDR3: TGTGCCAGCAGTTCCCCGGGACAGGGTTATGGAAACACCATATATTTT. The full variable domain, with the rest looked up from reference TRBV28 and TRBJ1-3, is DVKVTQSSRYLVKRTGEKVFLECVQDMDHENMFWYRQDPGLGLRLIYFSYDVKMKEKGDIPEGYSVSREKKERFSLILESASTNQTSMYLCASSSPGQGYGNTIYFGEGSWLTVV.

With respect to this clone: A far larger clone is a single base away, which makes a read error likely. The sample carries other DNA sequences with the same CDR3. This sequence joins TRBV29-1 and TRBJ2-3; D might be TRBD2 (6 bases). The germline V gene has CDR1 SQVTM and CDR2 ANQGSEA. CDR3 length: 15 amino acids. CDR3 sequence (DNA): TGCAGCGTTGTCTTGCCGGTAACTAGCACAGATACACAGTATTTT. Residues: CSVVLPVTSTDTQYF.

The J gene is TRBJ2-5, the V gene TRBV5-6; 7 nucleotides line up with TRBD1. This CDR3 is built from 14 residues. V lost 5 bases and J lost 5; bases outside the gene matches: 9. The V gene's germline CDR1 is SGHDT and CDR2 YYEEEE. For the CDR3, the DNA is TGTGCCAGCAGAAAATCAACAGGGGAGGAGACCCAGTACTTC. It encodes CASRKSTGEETQYF.

The chain combines TRBV15 with TRBJ2-1; 9 bases align to TRBD2. This CDR3 spans 15 amino acids. In germline, CDR1 is LNHNV, CDR2 YYDKDF (reference sequence). The J segment lost 9 bases and the V segment lost 0 bases, leaving 6 bases of the junction unmatched. CDR3: CATSRDLGLAAEQFF. CDR3 nucleotides: TGTGCCACCAGCAGAGATCTGGGACTAGCTGCTGAGCAGTTCTTC.

The chain combines TRBV5-6 with TRBJ2-1; the D gene is possibly TRBD1 (8 bases). The CDR3 contains 16 residues. V dropped 3 bases and J dropped 3 bases, with 16 bases sitting between them. Germline CDR1 reads SGHDT; CDR2 reads YYEEEE. The CDR3 sequence: CASSSLTGGVYNEQFF. Here the CDR3 DNA reads TGTGCCAGCAGCTCGCTCACAGGGGGGGTCTACAATGAGCAGTTCTTC.

This clone showed up just a few times. The chain combines TRBV11-1 with TRBJ2-3; no definite D call. Germline V lookup: CDR1 SGHAT, CDR2 FQDESV (reference sequence). The V gene lost 1 base and the J gene lost 4 bases, with 6 bases spanning the gap. This CDR3 is built from 13 residues. The CDR3 here is CASSLEGADTQYF. DNA of the CDR3: TGTGCCAGCAGCTTAGAAGGAGCAGATACGCAGTATTTT.

The chain couples TRBV27 to TRBJ2-7, with D possibly TRBD2 on 6 matching bases. This CDR3 has 14 residues. V lost 0 bases to trimming and J lost 3 bases, with 9 bases between them. The germline V gene encodes CDR1 MNHEY and CDR2 SMNVEV (reference sequence). CDR3 sequence: CASSLSGRFYEQYF. The CDR3 bases are TGTGCCAGCAGTTTATCCGGGAGATTCTACGAGCAGTACTTC.

The rearrangement links TRBV19 to TRBJ1-5, with D hard to call. This CDR3 region has 16 residues. V lost 6 bases and J lost 7, with 22 bases in between. Germline loops: CDR1 LNHDA, CDR2 SQIVND (reference sequence). In nucleotides, the CDR3 is TGTGCCAGTAGCCCCTCCTCGGATTTCCTCGGGCAGCCCCAGCATTTT. Its protein product is CASSPSSDFLGQPQHF.

This chain connects TRBV7-9 to TRBJ1-5, with no clear D. CDR1 and CDR2 (germline): SEHNR, FQNEAQ (reference sequence). CDR3 size: 15 residues. V was pared by 1 base and J by 3 bases, with 10 bases between. CDR3 protein: CASSLGGGNNQPQHF. The CDR3 DNA reads as TGTGCCAGCAGCTTAGGTGGAGGGAACAATCAGCCCCAGCATTTT.

This sequence joins TRBV7-2 and TRBJ2-7, with 11 bases matching TRBD2. Germline CDR1 is SGHTA and CDR2 is FQGNSA. The CDR3 length is 14 residues. Losses at the gene ends were 5 bases for V and 5 bases for J; bases not matched to a gene: 5. The CDR3 loop reads CASSLLAGDHEQYF. The CDR3, as DNA: TGTGCCAGCAGCCTACTAGCGGGAGACCACGAGCAGTACTTC.

Of note for this clone: A much larger clone is a single base away; this may be a read error. J is TRBJ2-1 and V is TRBV4-2, with 12 bases lining up with TRBD2. CDR1 LGHNA and CDR2 YNFKEQ come from the germline V gene. Trimming took 2 bases from V and 6 from J; bases not matched to a gene: 5. The CDR3 contains 16 residues. CDR3 DNA sequence: TGTGCCAGCAGCCAACTAGCGGGAGGGACCTCCAATGAGCAGTTCTTC. It specifies CASSQLAGGTSNEQFF.

The rearrangement uses TRBV7-3 and TRBJ1-1; the D is unclear. Trimming removed 2 bases at V and 8 bases at J, with 15 bases between. Per germline, CDR1 SGHTA and CDR2 FQGTGA. CDR3 size: 14 residues. Here the CDR3 DNA reads TGTGCCAGCAGCTTATACAAGGAGGGCTCAGAAGCTTTCTTT. Residues: CASSLYKEGSEAFF.

In regard to this clone: Just one base apart from a much larger clone, this may be a read error. This sample also contains other DNA sequences that code for the same CDR3. In nucleotides, the CDR3 is TGTGCCAGCAGTACGGGGCAGGGCAGCAATCAGCCCCAGCATTTT. Its translation: CASSTGQGSNQPQHF. The rearrangement uses TRBV27 and TRBJ1-5, with D perhaps TRBD1 (5 bases). V was clipped by 5 bases and J by 1 base, with 12 bases between them. The CDR3 has 15 residues. Germline V gives CDR1 MNHEY, CDR2 SMNVEV (reference sequence).

The CDR3 DNA follows: TGTGCCAGCAGCTCCCCCCTAGCGGCCCTCACAGATACGCAGTATTTT. Translated, it gives CASSSPLAALTDTQYF. The chain recombines TRBV7-9 with TRBJ2-3; the match to TRBD2 covers 7 bases. The CDR3 extends over 16 amino acids. CDR1 and CDR2 (germline): SEHNR, FQNEAQ (reference sequence). The V segment lost 4 bases and the J segment 2 bases; nucleotides outside the gene matches: 9. Based on the CDR3 plus reference TRBV7-9 and TRBJ2-3, the full variable domain is DTGVSQNPRHKITKRGQNVTFRCDPISEHNRLYWYRQTLGQGPEFLTYFQNEAQLEKSRLLSDRFSAERPKGSFSTLEIQRTEQGDSAMYLCASSSPLAALTDTQYFGPGTRLTVL.